The 7 T cell receptor beta chains below come from one sample, sequenced in a study of T cell clonotyping in hematopoietic cell transplantation. Profiled with immunoSEQ multiplex PCR; TCRdb holds only in-frame clones, not every one. The repertoire holds thousands of clones, with 90% as singletons. The sample was peripheral blood mononuclear cells, taken 100 days after allogeneic stem cell transplant. Every receptor here comes from a female patient in her forties or fifties who had an allogeneic stem cell transplant from an unrelated donor, so T cells may come from the graft donor. Some clones in this sample may be carry-over from other donors' samples.

The chain uses TRBV25-1 and TRBJ2-1, with 7 nucleotides matching TRBD1. Germline CDR1 is MGHDK and CDR2 is SYGVNS. CDR3 length: 15 residues. The V gene end was trimmed by 4 bases and the J gene end by 6 bases; junction bases not matched to a gene: 9. The CDR3 DNA follows: TGTGCCAGCAGTGCTCCCGGGACAGCGACCAATGAGCAGTTCTTC. It translates to CASSAPGTATNEQFF.

J is TRBJ2-5 and V is TRBV7-8; 7 nucleotides agree with TRBD2. With 5 bases clipped from V and 2 bases from J, the junction kept 5 bases outside the gene matches. The CDR3 spans 14 residues. Germline V CDR1 and CDR2: SGHVS, FQNEAQ. CDR3 DNA sequence: TGTGCCAGCAGCCCTAGCGGACCTCAAGAGACCCAGTACTTC. This encodes CASSPSGPQETQYF.

The rearrangement joins TRBV7-3 to TRBJ1-2; 7 bases match TRBD1. This CDR3 spans 14 amino acids. V shed 5 bases and J 4 bases; nucleotides not matched to a gene: 7. Germline loops: CDR1 SGHTA, CDR2 FQGTGA. The CDR3 loop is CASSPEGQFYGYTF. The DNA for the CDR3 is TGTGCCAGCAGCCCAGAGGGACAGTTCTATGGCTACACCTTC.

The chain combines TRBV2 with TRBJ2-1; D not certain. The germline V gene encodes CDR1 SNHLY and CDR2 FYNNEI. V lost 0 bases to trimming and J lost 7 bases, with 19 bases between them. This CDR3 has 17 residues. The chain's CDR3 is CASSEALSSPIRNEQFF. CDR3 DNA sequence: TGTGCCAGCAGTGAAGCGCTTAGTTCGCCGATCCGGAATGAGCAGTTCTTC.

This clone has just one count. The rearrangement joins TRBV7-9 to TRBJ1-5; a weak D match, TRBD1 (5 bases). Germline CDR1 reads SEHNR; CDR2 reads FQNEAQ (reference sequence). This CDR3 has 14 amino acids. Trimming removed 5 bases from V and 3 bases from J, with 11 bases in between. CDR3 nucleotides: TGTGCCAGCAGCCTCGGGACGATCAATCAGCCCCAGCATTTT. Its translation: CASSLGTINQPQHF.

The chain joins TRBV5-1 to TRBJ2-7, with TRBD2 matching over 9 bases. Germline V gene sequence: CDR1 SGHRS, CDR2 YFSETQ. The CDR3 consists of 16 residues. The V and J ends lost 2 bases and 0 bases, in that order; junction bases with no gene match: 6. CDR3 amino acids: CASSLTGLAFSYEQYF. For the CDR3, the DNA is TGCGCCAGCAGCTTAACGGGACTAGCCTTCTCCTACGAGCAGTACTTC.

This chain joins TRBV4-2 and TRBJ1-4; no clear D. V dropped 4 bases and J dropped 0 bases, with 15 bases sitting between them. This CDR3 comprises 17 residues. Germline CDR1 LGHNA, CDR2 YNFKEQ. The CDR3: CASSLPSTQATNEKLFF. CDR3 bases: TGTGCCAGCAGCCTCCCATCGACCCAGGCAACTAATGAAAAACTGTTTTTT.